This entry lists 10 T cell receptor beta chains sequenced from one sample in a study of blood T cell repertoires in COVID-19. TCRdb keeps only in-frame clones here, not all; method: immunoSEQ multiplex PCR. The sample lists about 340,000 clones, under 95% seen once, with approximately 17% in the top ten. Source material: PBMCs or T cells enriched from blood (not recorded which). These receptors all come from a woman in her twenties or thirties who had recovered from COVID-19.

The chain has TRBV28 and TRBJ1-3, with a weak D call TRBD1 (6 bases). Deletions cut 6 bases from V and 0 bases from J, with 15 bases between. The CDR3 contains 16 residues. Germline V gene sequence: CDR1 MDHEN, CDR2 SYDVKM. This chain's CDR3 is CASRPPGTLSGNTIYF. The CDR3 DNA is TGTGCCAGCAGGCCCCCCGGGACACTCTCTGGAAACACCATATATTTT.

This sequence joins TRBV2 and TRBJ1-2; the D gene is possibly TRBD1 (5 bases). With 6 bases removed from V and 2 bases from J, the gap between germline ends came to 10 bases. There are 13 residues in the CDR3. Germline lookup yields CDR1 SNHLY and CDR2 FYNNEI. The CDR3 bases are TGTGCCAGCAGGGACATCCCAAACTATGGCTACACCTTC. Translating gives CASRDIPNYGYTF.

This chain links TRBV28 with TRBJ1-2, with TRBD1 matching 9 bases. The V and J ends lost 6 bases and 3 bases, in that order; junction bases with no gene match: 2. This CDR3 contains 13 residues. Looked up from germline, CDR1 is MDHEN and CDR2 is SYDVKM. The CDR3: CASRTGGHYGYTF. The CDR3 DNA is TGTGCCAGCAGGACAGGGGGGCACTATGGCTACACCTTC.

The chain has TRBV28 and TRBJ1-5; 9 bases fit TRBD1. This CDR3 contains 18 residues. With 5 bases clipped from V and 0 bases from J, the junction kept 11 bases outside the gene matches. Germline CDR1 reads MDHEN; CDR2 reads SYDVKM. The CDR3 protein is CASSQLRTGANSNQPQHF. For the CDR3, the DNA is TGTGCCAGCAGTCAACTCCGGACAGGGGCGAATAGCAATCAGCCCCAGCATTTT.

As DNA, the CDR3 is TGTGCCAGCAGTTATGGCGTGGGACAAAGGCTCTCCTACGAGCAGTACTTC. It yields the protein CASSYGVGQRLSYEQYF. This chain joins TRBV28 and TRBJ2-7; possible D gene TRBD1, 6 bases. V was pared by 4 bases and J by 0 bases, with 19 bases between. CDR3 length: 17 amino acids. Germline assignment: CDR1 MDHEN and CDR2 SYDVKM.

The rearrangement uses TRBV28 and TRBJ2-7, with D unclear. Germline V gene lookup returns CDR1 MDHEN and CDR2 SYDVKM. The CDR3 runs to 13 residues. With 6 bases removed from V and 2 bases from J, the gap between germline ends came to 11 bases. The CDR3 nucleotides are TGTGCCAGCAGCTATTCCCCACCCTACGAGCAGTACTTC. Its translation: CASSYSPPYEQYF.

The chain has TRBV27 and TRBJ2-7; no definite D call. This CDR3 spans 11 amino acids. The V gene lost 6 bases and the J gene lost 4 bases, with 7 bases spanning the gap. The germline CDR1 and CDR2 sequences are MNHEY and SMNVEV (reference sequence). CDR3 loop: CASRASYEQYF. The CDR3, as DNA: TGTGCCAGCAGAGCCTCATACGAGCAGTACTTC.

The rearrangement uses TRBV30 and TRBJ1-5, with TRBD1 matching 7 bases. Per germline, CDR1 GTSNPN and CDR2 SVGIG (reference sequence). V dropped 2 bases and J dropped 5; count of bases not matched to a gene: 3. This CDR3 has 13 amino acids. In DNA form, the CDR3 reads TGTGCCTGGAGTCGGACAGGCCATCAGCCCCAGCATTTT. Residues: CAWSRTGHQPQHF. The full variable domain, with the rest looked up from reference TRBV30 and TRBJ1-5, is SQTIHQWPATLVQPVGSPLSLECTVEGTSNPNLYWYRQAAGRGLQLLFYSVGIGQISSEVPQNLSASRPQDRQFILSSKKLLLSDSGFYLCAWSRTGHQPQHFGDGTRLSIL.

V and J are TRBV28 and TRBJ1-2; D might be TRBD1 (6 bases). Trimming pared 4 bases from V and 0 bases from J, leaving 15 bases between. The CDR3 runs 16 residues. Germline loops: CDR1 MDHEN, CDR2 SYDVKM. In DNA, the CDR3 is TGTGCCAGCAGTTCCCTGCCAGGGGAAACTAACTATGGCTACACCTTC. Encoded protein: CASSSLPGETNYGYTF.

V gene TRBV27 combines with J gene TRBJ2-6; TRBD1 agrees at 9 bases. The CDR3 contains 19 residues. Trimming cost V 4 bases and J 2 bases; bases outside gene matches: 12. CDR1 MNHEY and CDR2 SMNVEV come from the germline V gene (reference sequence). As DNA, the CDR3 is TGTGCCAGCAGTTACAAGGGACAGGGAAGATTTCCTGGGGCCAACGTCCTGACTTTC. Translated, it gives CASSYKGQGRFPGANVLTF.